Shown below are 10 T cell receptor beta chains from a single sample sequenced in a study of blood T cell repertoires in COVID-19. Sequencing used immunoSEQ multiplex PCR; TCRdb keeps in-frame clones, though not all of them. The repertoire holds about 400,000 clones, with about 89% as singletons. The sequenced sample was peripheral blood. These receptor sequences come from a man aged 35-49 years with acute or convalescent COVID-19.

The CDR3 here is CASSPRTGAYEQYF. The CDR3 bases are TGTGCCAGCAGCCCAAGGACAGGGGCCTACGAGCAGTACTTC. The chain joins TRBV11-2 to TRBJ2-7; TRBD1 matches at 9 bases. Germline V gives CDR1 SGHAT, CDR2 FQNNGV. Losses at the gene ends were 5 bases for V and 2 bases for J; bases not matched to a gene: 4. The CDR3 contains 14 residues.

The V and J genes are TRBV27 and TRBJ1-5, with 8 bases that match TRBD1. Germline CDR1 reads MNHEY; CDR2 reads SMNVEV (reference sequence). CDR3 length: 14 residues. V shed 3 bases and J 5 bases; nucleotides not matched to a gene: 3. The CDR3 sequence is CASSFSGGDQPQHF. CDR3 nucleotides: TGTGCCAGCAGTTTTTCAGGGGGCGATCAGCCCCAGCATTTT.

The chain uses TRBV3-1 (or the pseudogene TRBV3-2) and TRBJ2-2; D is uncertain. The V end was cut by 1 base, the J end by 8 bases, with 11 bases between. Germline loops: CDR1 LGHDT, CDR2 YNNKEL (reference sequence). This CDR3 has 14 residues. The CDR3 loop is CASSQGAERGELFF. CDR3 DNA: TGTGCCAGCAGCCAAGGGGCCGAAAGGGGGGAGCTGTTTTTT.

The chain has TRBV5-1 and TRBJ1-1, with a tentative D call TRBD1 (6 bases). This CDR3 comprises 14 residues. The germline V gene encodes CDR1 SGHRS and CDR2 YFSETQ. Trimming stripped 0 bases from V and 5 bases from J, with 11 bases between. The CDR3 DNA sequence: TGCGCCAGCAGCTTGGGGGGACAAGAGACTGAAGCTTTCTTT. Amino acid sequence: CASSLGGQETEAFF. The full variable domain, its missing parts supplied by reference TRBV5-1 and TRBJ1-1, is KAGVTQTPRYLIKTRGQQVTLSCSPISGHRSVSWYQQTPGQGLQFLFEYFSETQRNKGNFPGRFSGRQFSNSRSEMNVSTLELGDSALYLCASSLGGQETEAFFGQGTRLTVV.

As for this clone: This same CDR3 is encoded by further DNA sequences in the sample. The J gene is TRBJ1-2, the V gene TRBV28, with a possible D match to TRBD1 (6 bases). The CDR3 totals 12 residues. Deletions cut 5 bases from V and 5 bases from J, with 9 bases between. Germline loops: CDR1 MDHEN, CDR2 SYDVKM. The CDR3 loop reads CASSPGDYGYTF. The CDR3 DNA sequence: TGTGCCAGCAGTCCAGGGGATTATGGCTACACCTTC.

V and J are TRBV6-5 and TRBJ1-1; 8 bases fit TRBD1. CDR1 and CDR2 (germline): MNHEY, SVGAGI. CDR3 length equals 13 residues. The trim removed 6 bases at V and 3 bases at J, leaving 3 bases unmatched. In DNA form, the CDR3 reads TGTGCCAGCAGCAGGGGGCTGGACACTGAAGCTTTCTTT. Translation: CASSRGLDTEAFF.

The chain has TRBV10-3 and TRBJ1-1; D not resolved. The V and J ends lost 7 bases and 1 base respectively, with 13 bases between them. The CDR3 covers 14 residues. Germline CDR1 is ENHRY and CDR2 is SYGVKD. DNA for the CDR3: TGTGCCATCAAACCTACAGCCTCGAACACTGAAGCTTTCTTT. Translation gives CAIKPTASNTEAFF.

The rearrangement links TRBV4-1 to TRBJ2-7; 10 positions agree with TRBD2. The V segment lost 5 bases and the J segment 6 bases; nucleotides outside the gene matches: 7. CDR3 length: 14 residues. The germline V gene encodes CDR1 MGHRA and CDR2 YSYEKL. The CDR3 nucleotides read TGCGCCAGCAGCTCAAGACTAGCGGGCAGCGAGCAGTACTTC. This sequence encodes CASSSRLAGSEQYF.

Only one count was recorded for this clone. V and J are TRBV7-9 and TRBJ2-2; unclear D gene. V gave up 7 bases and J gave up 0 bases, with 21 bases separating them. The CDR3 runs to 18 residues. In germline, CDR1 is SEHNR, CDR2 FQNEAQ (reference sequence). CDR3: CASTPAVQIHTNTGELFF. CDR3 in DNA: TGTGCCAGCACCCCGGCGGTGCAGATACATACGAACACCGGGGAGCTGTTTTTT.

The chain joins TRBV6-2 or TRBV6-3 to TRBJ2-6, with D possibly matching TRBD1 (6 bases). This CDR3 contains 15 residues. V was clipped by 6 bases and J by 3 bases, with 12 bases between them. Germline values: CDR1 MNHEY, CDR2 SVGEGT. The CDR3: CASSKTGFGANVLTF. CDR3 sequence (DNA): TGTGCCAGCAGCAAAACAGGGTTTGGGGCCAACGTCCTGACTTTC.